One and the same sample provided the 18 T cell receptor beta chains below, sequenced in a study of T cell responses to AZD1222 COVID-19 vaccine. Sequencing was performed with immunoSEQ multiplex PCR; in TCRdb, only in-frame clones are kept and a portion is missing. This sample has some 150,000 clones, with 85% to 95% found just once. The sequencing here drew on peripheral blood, taken on day 0 of AZD1222 vaccination. The receptors were sampled from an adult in good health.

Worth noting for this clone: Other DNA sequences in this specimen translate into the identical CDR3. The chain couples TRBV5-1 to TRBJ1-1; no clear D gene. CDR1 and CDR2 from the germline V gene are SGHRS and YFSETQ. V shed 0 bases and J shed 1 base, with 7 bases lying between them. The length of the CDR3 is 14 residues. The CDR3 nucleotides read TGCGCCAGCAGCTTGGGAGCAGAGAACACTGAAGCTTTCTTT. Protein product: CASSLGAENTEAFF. Filled out from reference TRBV5-1 and TRBJ1-1, the complete variable domain reads KAGVTQTPRYLIKTRGQQVTLSCSPISGHRSVSWYQQTPGQGLQFLFEYFSETQRNKGNFPGRFSGRQFSNSRSEMNVSTLELGDSALYLCASSLGAENTEAFFGQGTRLTVV.

This chain joins TRBV9 and TRBJ1-3, with D unresolved. The CDR3 is made up of 14 amino acids. Trimming left V 2 bases short and J 4 bases short, with 10 bases between. Germline V CDR1 and CDR2: SGDLS, YYNGEE. The CDR3 DNA reads TGTGCCAGCAGCGTGACGATGTCCGGAAACACCATATATTTT. Protein: CASSVTMSGNTIYF.

V and J are TRBV2 and TRBJ1-1; TRBD1 might be the D (5 bases). The CDR3 consists of 13 residues. The V and J ends lost 2 bases and 7 bases respectively, with 11 bases between them. Per the germline V gene, CDR1 is SNHLY and CDR2 is FYNNEI. In nucleotides, the CDR3 is TGTGCCAGCAGTGAATGGGGCCCTGGTGAAGCTTTCTTT. It translates to CASSEWGPGEAFF.

The chain carries TRBV5-5 and TRBJ1-6; D is ambiguous. Germline CDR1 SGHKS, CDR2 YYEKEE (reference sequence). The V and J ends lost 4 bases and 11 bases respectively, with 10 bases between them. The CDR3 is made up of 12 amino acids. This chain's CDR3 is CASSTSAAPLHF. For the CDR3, the DNA is TGTGCCAGCAGCACCTCAGCGGCACCCCTCCACTTT.

The chain has TRBV5-1 and TRBJ1-6; weak D call: TRBD1 (5 bases). Trimming left V 0 bases short and J 10 bases short, with 11 bases between. This CDR3 region has 14 residues. Germline CDR1 reads SGHRS; CDR2 reads YFSETQ. The CDR3 coding sequence is TGCGCCAGCAGCTTGGCGGGGGTCCTGTCACCCCTCCACTTT. This gives the protein CASSLAGVLSPLHF. The whole variable domain, remainder taken from reference TRBV5-1 and TRBJ1-6, is KAGVTQTPRYLIKTRGQQVTLSCSPISGHRSVSWYQQTPGQGLQFLFEYFSETQRNKGNFPGRFSGRQFSNSRSEMNVSTLELGDSALYLCASSLAGVLSPLHFGNGTRLTVT.

The chain carries TRBV2 and TRBJ2-5, with unresolved D. The ends were cut back, 10 bases at V and 2 bases at J, with 14 bases in the middle. This CDR3 is built from 13 residues. CDR1 is SNHLY and CDR2 is FYNNEI in the germline V gene. The CDR3 spells CAMGRPPQETQYF. For the CDR3, the DNA is TGTGCCATGGGTAGACCGCCTCAAGAGACCCAGTACTTC.

The CDR3 loop reads CASSHPMNTEAFF. DNA for the CDR3: TGTGCCAGCAGCCATCCAATGAACACTGAAGCTTTCTTT. The genes are TRBV5-6 and TRBJ1-1, with D hard to call. Trimming left V 4 bases short and J 0 bases short, with 7 bases between. This CDR3 spans 13 amino acids. Per germline, CDR1 SGHDT and CDR2 YYEEEE.

This clone has just one count. V and J are TRBV7-9 and TRBJ2-1; 7 bases align to TRBD2. Looked up from germline, CDR1 is SEHNR and CDR2 is FQNEAQ (reference sequence). The J segment lost 1 base and the V segment lost 2 bases, leaving 5 bases of the junction unmatched. This CDR3 comprises 16 residues. The CDR3 DNA is TGTGCCAGCAGCTTATGGGGGGGAGAGTCCTACAATGAGCAGTTCTTC. It codes for CASSLWGGESYNEQFF.

The J gene is TRBJ1-5, the V gene TRBV5-6; 7 bases fit TRBD1. CDR1 and CDR2 from the germline V gene are SGHDT and YYEEEE. V was clipped by 0 bases and J by 6 bases; unmatched bases: 6. The CDR3 is 15 amino acids. CDR3 sequence: CASSLAQGVGQPQHF. For the CDR3, the DNA is TGTGCCAGCAGCTTGGCGCAGGGGGTGGGTCAGCCCCAGCATTTT.

V gene TRBV3-1 (or the pseudogene TRBV3-2) combines with J gene TRBJ2-4; 7 positions match TRBD1. This CDR3 is built from 13 residues. Germline V gene data show CDR1 as LGHDT and CDR2 as YNNKEL (reference sequence). V shed 2 bases, J shed 9 bases, and the junction held 4 bases outside the gene matches. The CDR3 region is CASSQPQGIIQYF. The CDR3 region has the DNA TGTGCCAGCAGCCAACCACAGGGGATCATTCAGTACTTC.

This sequence joins TRBV5-4 and TRBJ2-1; the match to TRBD2 covers 14 bases. The CDR3 runs to 14 residues. CDR1 is SGHNT, CDR2 YYREEE, per germline (reference sequence). The V segment lost 4 bases and the J segment 10 bases; nucleotides outside the gene matches: 4. Written as DNA, the CDR3 is TGTGCCAGCAGCAGACTAGCGGGGGGGCGAGAGCAGTTCTTC. Protein product: CASSRLAGGREQFF.

This chain links TRBV10-3 with TRBJ2-1; the D gene is possibly TRBD1 (5 bases). Trimming removed 11 bases from V and 4 bases from J, with 18 bases in between. Germline assignment: CDR1 ENHRY and CDR2 SYGVKD. The CDR3 has 14 residues. The CDR3 sequence is CAPLLGETYNEQFF. The DNA of the CDR3 is TGTGCCCCGCTCCTAGGGGAAACATACAATGAGCAGTTCTTC.

The CDR3: CASSLDAGTGNEQFF. The CDR3 nucleotides are TGCGCCAGCAGCTTGGATGCAGGGACGGGAAATGAGCAGTTCTTC. This sequence joins TRBV5-1 and TRBJ2-1; D tentatively fits TRBD1 or TRBD2 (5 bases each). This CDR3 spans 15 amino acids. Trimming shortened V by 0 bases and J by 7 bases, and 14 bases separated the two germline ends. Looked up from germline, CDR1 is SGHRS and CDR2 is YFSETQ.

V is TRBV18 and J is TRBJ2-2; D may be TRBD1 (6 bases). Trimming shortened V by 5 bases and J by 3 bases, and 13 bases separated the two germline ends. This CDR3 contains 15 residues. CDR1 and CDR2 (germline): KGHSH, LQKENI. In nucleotides, the CDR3 is TGTGCCAGCTCATCAGGACAGTACGACACCGGGGAGCTGTTTTTT. It encodes CASSSGQYDTGELFF.

The rearrangement links TRBV5-1 to TRBJ2-1; 13 bases are shared with TRBD2. Germline assignment: CDR1 SGHRS and CDR2 YFSETQ. V lost 4 bases to trimming and J lost 4 bases; unmatched junction nucleotides: 2. The CDR3 length is 15 residues. As DNA, the CDR3 is TGCGCCAGCAGCCGGACTAGCGGGAGTTACAATGAGCAGTTCTTC. Translation gives CASSRTSGSYNEQFF.

The rearrangement uses TRBV5-1 and TRBJ2-5, with 7 bases aligning to TRBD1. The V segment lost 0 bases and the J segment 2 bases; nucleotides outside the gene matches: 4. This CDR3 has 15 residues. Germline V lookup: CDR1 SGHRS, CDR2 YFSETQ. The CDR3 DNA reads TGCGCCAGCAGCTTGGGGGACAGAAGACAAGAGACCCAGTACTTC. This translates into CASSLGDRRQETQYF.

The chain links TRBV5-4 to TRBJ1-1; D remains ambiguous. The length of the CDR3 is 18 residues. Per the germline V gene, CDR1 is SGHNT and CDR2 is YYREEE (reference sequence). Trimming left V 3 bases short and J 0 bases short, with 21 bases between. The CDR3 DNA sequence: TGTGCCAGCAGCTCCCCCGGGCCGGGAGGGCAAATGAACACTGAAGCTTTCTTT. It yields the protein CASSSPGPGGQMNTEAFF.

The chain links TRBV4-2 to TRBJ1-5, with D tentatively TRBD1 (6 bases). CDR3 length: 15 residues. From germline, CDR1 is LGHNA and CDR2 YNFKEQ. Trimming shortened V by 4 bases and J by 3 bases, and 13 bases separated the two germline ends. CDR3 protein: CASSLLGGPNQPQHF. The CDR3 nucleotides are TGTGCCAGCAGCCTCCTGGGGGGCCCCAATCAGCCCCAGCATTTT.